The source of this T cell receptor (beta chain) is a study of cytomegalovirus exposure and HLA in healthy donors. The study, taken as a whole, reports: The study had only CMV serostatus as immune exposure information. Productive rates of about 90% or about 30% were seen for most TCR beta V segments in an earlier analysis.

Worth noting for this clone: The target antigen is unknown.

Vbeta (60) and Jbeta (13) primers were used in the PCR. Repertoires were generated with immunoSEQ multiplex PCR, while TCRdb's copy carries only in-frame clones and drops some. The sample has tens of thousands of clones. Deletions cut 6 bases from V and 1 base from J, with 6 bases between. This CDR3 spans 12 amino acids. Germline CDR1 is SEHNR and CDR2 is FQNEAQ (reference sequence). The sample comprised PBMCs. This sequence was found in a male donor in good health and CMV-seronegative. The chain is built from TRBV7-9 and TRBJ1-1, with D uncertain. This chain's CDR3 is CASRRGNTEAFF. The CDR3, as DNA: TGTGCCAGCAGAAGAGGGAACACTGAAGCTTTCTTT.